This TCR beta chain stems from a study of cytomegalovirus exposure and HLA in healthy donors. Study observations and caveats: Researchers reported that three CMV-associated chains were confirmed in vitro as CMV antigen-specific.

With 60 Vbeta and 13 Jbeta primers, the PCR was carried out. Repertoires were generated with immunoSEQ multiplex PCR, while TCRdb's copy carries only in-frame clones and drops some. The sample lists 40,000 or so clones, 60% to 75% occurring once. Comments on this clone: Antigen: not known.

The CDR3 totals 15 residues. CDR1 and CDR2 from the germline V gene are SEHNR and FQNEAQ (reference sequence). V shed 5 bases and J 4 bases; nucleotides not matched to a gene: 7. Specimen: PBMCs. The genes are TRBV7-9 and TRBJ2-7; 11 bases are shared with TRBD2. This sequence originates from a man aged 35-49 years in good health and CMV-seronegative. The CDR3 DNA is TGTGCCAGCAGCATCCAACTAGCGGGGGTTTACGAGCAGTACTTC. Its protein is CASSIQLAGVYEQYF.